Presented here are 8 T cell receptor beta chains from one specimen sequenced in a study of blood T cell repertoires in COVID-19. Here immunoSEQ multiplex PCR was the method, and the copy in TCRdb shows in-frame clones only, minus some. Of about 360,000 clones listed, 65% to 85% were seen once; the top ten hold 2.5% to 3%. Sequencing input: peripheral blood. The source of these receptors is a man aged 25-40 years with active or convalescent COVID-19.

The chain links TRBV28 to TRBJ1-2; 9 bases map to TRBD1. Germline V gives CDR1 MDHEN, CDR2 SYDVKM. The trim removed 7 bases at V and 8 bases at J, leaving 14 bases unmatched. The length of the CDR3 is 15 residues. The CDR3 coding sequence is TGTGCCAGCACCGGACAGGGGTACGTTCGAGCGGGCTACACCTTC. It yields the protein CASTGQGYVRAGYTF.

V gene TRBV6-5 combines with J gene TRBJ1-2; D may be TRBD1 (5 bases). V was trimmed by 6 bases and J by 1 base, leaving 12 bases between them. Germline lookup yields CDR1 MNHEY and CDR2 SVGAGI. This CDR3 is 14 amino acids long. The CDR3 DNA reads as TGTGCCAGCAGGCCCTACCAGGGTAACTATGGCTACACCTTC. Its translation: CASRPYQGNYGYTF.

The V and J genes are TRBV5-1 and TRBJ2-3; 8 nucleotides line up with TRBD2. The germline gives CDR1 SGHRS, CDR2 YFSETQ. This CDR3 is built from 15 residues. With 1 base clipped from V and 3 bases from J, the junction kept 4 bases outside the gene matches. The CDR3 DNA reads TGCGCCAGCAGCTTGAACGGGAGGGCTACAGATACGCAGTATTTT. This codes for CASSLNGRATDTQYF.

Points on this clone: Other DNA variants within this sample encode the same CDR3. CDR3 residues: CASTSGSTDTQYF. Written as DNA, the CDR3 is TGCGCCAGCACAAGCGGGAGCACAGATACGCAGTATTTT. The J gene is TRBJ2-3, the V gene TRBV10-1; TRBD2 is a possible D gene (6 bases). In germline, CDR1 is WNHNN, CDR2 SYGVQD (reference sequence). V lost 7 bases, J lost 0 bases, and 8 bases lay in between. The CDR3 is 13 residues long.

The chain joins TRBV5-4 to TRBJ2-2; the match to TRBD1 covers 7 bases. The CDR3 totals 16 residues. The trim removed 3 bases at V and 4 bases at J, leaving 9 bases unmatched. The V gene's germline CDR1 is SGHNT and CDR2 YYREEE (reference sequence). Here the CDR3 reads CASSSWDSLSTGELFF. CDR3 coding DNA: TGTGCCAGCAGCTCGTGGGACAGCTTATCCACCGGGGAGCTGTTTTTT.

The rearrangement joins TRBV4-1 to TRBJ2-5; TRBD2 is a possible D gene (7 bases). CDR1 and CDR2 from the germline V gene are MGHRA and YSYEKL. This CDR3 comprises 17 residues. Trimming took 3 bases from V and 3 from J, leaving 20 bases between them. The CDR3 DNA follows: TGCGCCAGCAGCCACGAAATGGGAGAGGGGGGGGAAGAGACCCAGTACTTC. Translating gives CASSHEMGEGGEETQYF.

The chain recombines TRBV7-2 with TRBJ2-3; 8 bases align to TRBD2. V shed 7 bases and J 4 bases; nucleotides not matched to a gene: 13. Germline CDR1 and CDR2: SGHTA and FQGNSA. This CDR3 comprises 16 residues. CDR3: CASTPPGGGTSDTQYF. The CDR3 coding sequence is TGTGCCAGCACCCCCCCTGGCGGGGGGACATCAGATACGCAGTATTTT.

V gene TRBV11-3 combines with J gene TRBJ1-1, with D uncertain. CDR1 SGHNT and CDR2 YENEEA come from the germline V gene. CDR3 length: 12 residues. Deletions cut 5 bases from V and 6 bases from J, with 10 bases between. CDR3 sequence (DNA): TGTGCCAGCAGCCCGACTACCGCTGAAGCTTTCTTT. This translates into CASSPTTAEAFF. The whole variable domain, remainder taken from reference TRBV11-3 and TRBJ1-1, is EAGVVQSPRYKIIEKKQPVAFWCNPISGHNTLYWYLQNLGQGPELLIRYENEEAVDDSQLPKDRFSAERLKGVDSTLKIQPAELGDSAVYLCASSPTTAEAFFGQGTRLTVV.